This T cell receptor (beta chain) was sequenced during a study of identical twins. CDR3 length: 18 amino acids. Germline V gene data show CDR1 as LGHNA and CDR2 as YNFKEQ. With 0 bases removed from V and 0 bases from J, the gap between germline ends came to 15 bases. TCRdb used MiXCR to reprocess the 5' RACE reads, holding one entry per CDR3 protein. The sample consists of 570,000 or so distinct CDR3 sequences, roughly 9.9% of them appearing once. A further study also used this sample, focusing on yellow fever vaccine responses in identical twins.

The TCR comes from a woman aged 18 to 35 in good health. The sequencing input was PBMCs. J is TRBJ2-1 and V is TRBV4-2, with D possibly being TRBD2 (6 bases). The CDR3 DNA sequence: TGTGCCAGCAGCCAAGAGAGGGGACTTTTGAGCTCCTACAATGAGCAGTTCTTC. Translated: CASSQERGLLSSYNEQFF.